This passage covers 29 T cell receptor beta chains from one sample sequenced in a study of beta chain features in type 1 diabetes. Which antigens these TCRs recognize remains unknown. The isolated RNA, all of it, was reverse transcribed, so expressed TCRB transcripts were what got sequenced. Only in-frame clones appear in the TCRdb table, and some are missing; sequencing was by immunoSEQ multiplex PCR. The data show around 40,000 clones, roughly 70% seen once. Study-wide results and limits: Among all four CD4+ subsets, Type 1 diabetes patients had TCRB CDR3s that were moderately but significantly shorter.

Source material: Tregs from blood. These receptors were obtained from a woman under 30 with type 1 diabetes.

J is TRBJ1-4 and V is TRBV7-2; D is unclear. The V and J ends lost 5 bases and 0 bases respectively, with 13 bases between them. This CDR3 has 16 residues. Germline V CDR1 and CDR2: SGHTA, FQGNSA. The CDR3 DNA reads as TGTGCCAGCAGCCCCCGGCCAGGTCCAACTAATGAAAAACTGTTTTTT. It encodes CASSPRPGPTNEKLFF. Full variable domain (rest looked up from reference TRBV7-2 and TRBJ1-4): GAGVSQSPSNKVTEKGKDVELRCDPISGHTALYWYRQSLGQGLEFLIYFQGNSAPDKSGLPSDRFSAERTGGSVSTLTIQRTQQEDSAVYLCASSPRPGPTNEKLFFGSGTQLSVL.

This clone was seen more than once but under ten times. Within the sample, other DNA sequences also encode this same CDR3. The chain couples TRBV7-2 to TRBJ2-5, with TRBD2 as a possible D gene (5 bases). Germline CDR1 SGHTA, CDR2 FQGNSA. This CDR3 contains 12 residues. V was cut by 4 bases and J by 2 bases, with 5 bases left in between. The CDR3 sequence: CASSWTQETQYF. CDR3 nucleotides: TGTGCCAGCAGCTGGACTCAAGAGACCCAGTACTTC.

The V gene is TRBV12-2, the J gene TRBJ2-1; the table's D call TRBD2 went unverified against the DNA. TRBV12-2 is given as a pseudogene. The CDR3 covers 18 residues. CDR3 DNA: TGTGCAAGTCGCGTAGGTCCGCGCGGGAGGGGCTCCTACAATGAGCAGTTCTTC. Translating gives CASRVGPRGRGSYNEQFF.

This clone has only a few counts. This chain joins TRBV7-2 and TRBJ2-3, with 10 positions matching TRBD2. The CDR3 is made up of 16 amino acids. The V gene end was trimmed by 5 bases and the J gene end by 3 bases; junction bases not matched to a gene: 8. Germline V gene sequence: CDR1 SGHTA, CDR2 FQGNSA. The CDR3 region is CASSESGRGRTDTQYF. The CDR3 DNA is TGTGCCAGCAGCGAAAGCGGGAGGGGGAGGACAGATACGCAGTATTTT.

In nucleotides, the CDR3 is TGTGCCAGCAGGGGCACCGGGGAGCTGTTTTTT. It is translated as CASRGTGELFF. The rearrangement uses TRBV5-3 and TRBJ2-2, with D possibly being TRBD1 (6 bases). TRBV5-3 is an ORF, with its function uncertain. This CDR3 has 11 residues. Trimming cost V 8 bases and J 4 bases, with 6 bases left between them.

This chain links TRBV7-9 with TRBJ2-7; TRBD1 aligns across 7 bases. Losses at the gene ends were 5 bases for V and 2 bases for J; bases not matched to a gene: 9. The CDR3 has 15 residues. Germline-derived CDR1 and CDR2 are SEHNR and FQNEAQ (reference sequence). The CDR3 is CASSPDRDWAYEQYF. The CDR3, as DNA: TGTGCCAGCAGCCCCGACAGGGATTGGGCCTACGAGCAGTACTTC.

The CDR3 nucleotides are TGTGCCAGCACCCGGGAGGGGCGCGGGGAGCTGTTTTTT. Translated: CASTREGRGELFF. V usage is TRBV21-1 and J usage is TRBJ2-2; the table calls TRBD2, which could not be checked here. TRBV21-1 is a pseudogene segment. The CDR3 runs to 13 residues.

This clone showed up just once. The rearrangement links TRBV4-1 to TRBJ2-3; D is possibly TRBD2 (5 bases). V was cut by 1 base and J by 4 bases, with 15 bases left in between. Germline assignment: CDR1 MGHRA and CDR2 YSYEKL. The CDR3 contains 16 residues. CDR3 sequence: CASSQVYSAWADTQYF. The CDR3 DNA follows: TGCGCCAGCAGCCAAGTTTATAGCGCGTGGGCAGATACGCAGTATTTT.

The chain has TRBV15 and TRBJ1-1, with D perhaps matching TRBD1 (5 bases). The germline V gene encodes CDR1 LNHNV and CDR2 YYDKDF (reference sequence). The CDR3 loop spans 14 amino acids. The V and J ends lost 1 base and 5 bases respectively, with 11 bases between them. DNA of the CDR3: TGTGCCACCAGCAGAGTGGGGGGATGGACTGAAGCTTTCTTT. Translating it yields CATSRVGGWTEAFF.

The CDR3 DNA is TGCGCCAGCAGCCAAGAGCGCGCTGCTTACTACAATGAGCAGTTCTTC. Translated: CASSQERAAYYNEQFF. The genes are TRBV4-1 and TRBJ2-1; D unclear. The germline CDR1 and CDR2 sequences are MGHRA and YSYEKL. The CDR3 has 16 residues. The V and J ends lost 0 bases and 3 bases respectively, with 12 bases between them.

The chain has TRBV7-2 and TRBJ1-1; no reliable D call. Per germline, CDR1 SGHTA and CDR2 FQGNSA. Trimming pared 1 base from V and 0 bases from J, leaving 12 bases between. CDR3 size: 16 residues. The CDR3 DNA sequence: TGTGCCAGCAGCTTAGGTCCAGGCACAATGAACACTGAAGCTTTCTTT. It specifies CASSLGPGTMNTEAFF. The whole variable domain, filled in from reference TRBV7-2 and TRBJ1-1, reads GAGVSQSPSNKVTEKGKDVELRCDPISGHTALYWYRQSLGQGLEFLIYFQGNSAPDKSGLPSDRFSAERTGGSVSTLTIQRTQQEDSAVYLCASSLGPGTMNTEAFFGQGTRLTVV.

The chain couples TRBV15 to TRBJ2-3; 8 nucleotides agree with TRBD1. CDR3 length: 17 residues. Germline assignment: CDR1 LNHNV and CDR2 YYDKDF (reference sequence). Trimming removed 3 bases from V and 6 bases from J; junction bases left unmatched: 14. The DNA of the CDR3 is TGTGCCACCAGCAGGGGACCCGGGACAGGACCCCTGGATACGCAGTATTTT. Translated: CATSRGPGTGPLDTQYF.

The DNA for the CDR3 is TGTGCCAGCAGTTTGACACGTCCGGGGGAGACCCAGTACTTC. Its protein is CASSLTRPGETQYF. The chain couples TRBV28 to TRBJ2-5; a weak D match, TRBD2 (5 bases). There are 14 residues in the CDR3. Between the trimmed V and J ends, which lost 3 bases and 5 bases, there was a span of 13 bases. CDR1 is MDHEN, CDR2 SYDVKM, per germline.

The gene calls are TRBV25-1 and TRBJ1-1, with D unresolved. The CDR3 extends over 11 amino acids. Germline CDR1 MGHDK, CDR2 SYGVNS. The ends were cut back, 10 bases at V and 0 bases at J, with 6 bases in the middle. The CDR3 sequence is CATSLNTEAFF. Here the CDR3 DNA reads TGTGCCACTAGTCTGAACACTGAAGCTTTCTTT.

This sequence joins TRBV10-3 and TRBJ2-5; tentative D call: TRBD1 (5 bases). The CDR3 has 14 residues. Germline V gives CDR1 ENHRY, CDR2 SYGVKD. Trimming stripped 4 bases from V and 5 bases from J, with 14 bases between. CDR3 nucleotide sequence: TGTGCCATCAGTGGAGAGGCTTCAGGGGAGACCCAGTACTTC. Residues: CAISGEASGETQYF.

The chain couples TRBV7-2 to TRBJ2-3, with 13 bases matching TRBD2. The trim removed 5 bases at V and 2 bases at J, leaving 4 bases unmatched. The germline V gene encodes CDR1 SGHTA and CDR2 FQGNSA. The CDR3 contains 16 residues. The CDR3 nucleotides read TGTGCCAGCAGCGCAGGACTAGCGGGGGTCACAGATACGCAGTATTTT. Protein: CASSAGLAGVTDTQYF.

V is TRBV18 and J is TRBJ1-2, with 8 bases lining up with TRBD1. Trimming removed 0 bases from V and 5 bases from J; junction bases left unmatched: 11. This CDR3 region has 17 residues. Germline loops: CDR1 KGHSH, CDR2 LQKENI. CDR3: CASSPPPGQAWGYGYTF. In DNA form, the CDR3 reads TGTGCCAGCTCACCACCCCCGGGACAGGCCTGGGGTTATGGCTACACCTTC.

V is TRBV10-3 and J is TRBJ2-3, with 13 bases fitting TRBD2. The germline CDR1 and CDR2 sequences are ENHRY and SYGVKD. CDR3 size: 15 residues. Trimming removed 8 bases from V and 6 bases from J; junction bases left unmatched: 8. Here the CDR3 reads CAIAATSGGHDTQYF. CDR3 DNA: TGTGCCATCGCAGCGACTAGCGGGGGGCATGATACGCAGTATTTT.

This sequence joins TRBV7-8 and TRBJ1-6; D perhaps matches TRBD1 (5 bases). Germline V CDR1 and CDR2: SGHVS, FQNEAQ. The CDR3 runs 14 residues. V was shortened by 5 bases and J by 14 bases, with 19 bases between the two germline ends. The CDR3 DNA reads TGTGCCAGCAGCGGAATCGGGAGGTCGGACACCCTCCACTTT. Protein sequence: CASSGIGRSDTLHF.

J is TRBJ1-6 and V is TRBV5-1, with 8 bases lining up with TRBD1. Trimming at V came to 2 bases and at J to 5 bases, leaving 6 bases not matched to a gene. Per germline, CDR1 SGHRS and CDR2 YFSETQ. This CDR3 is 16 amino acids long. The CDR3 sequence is CASSFLTGDNNSPLHF. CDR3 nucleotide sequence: TGCGCCAGCAGCTTCCTGACAGGGGATAATAATTCACCCCTCCACTTT.

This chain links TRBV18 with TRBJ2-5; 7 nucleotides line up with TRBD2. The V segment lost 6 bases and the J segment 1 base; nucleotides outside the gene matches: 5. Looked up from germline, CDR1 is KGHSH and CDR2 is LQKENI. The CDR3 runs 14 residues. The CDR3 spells CASSRESGQETQYF. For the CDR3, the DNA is TGTGCCAGCTCGCGGGAGTCAGGCCAAGAGACCCAGTACTTC.

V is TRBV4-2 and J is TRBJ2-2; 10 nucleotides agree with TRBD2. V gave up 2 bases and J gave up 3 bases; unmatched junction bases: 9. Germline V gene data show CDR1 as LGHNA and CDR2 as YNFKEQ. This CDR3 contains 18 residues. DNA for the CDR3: TGTGCCAGCAGCCAAATAACGCTAGCGGGAGTCTACACCGGGGAGCTGTTTTTT. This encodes CASSQITLAGVYTGELFF.

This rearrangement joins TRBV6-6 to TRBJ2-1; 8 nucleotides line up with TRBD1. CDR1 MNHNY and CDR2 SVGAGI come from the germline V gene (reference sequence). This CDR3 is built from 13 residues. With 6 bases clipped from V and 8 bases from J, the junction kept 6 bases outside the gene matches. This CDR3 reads CASRVQGGDEQFF. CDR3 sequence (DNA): TGTGCCAGCAGGGTACAGGGGGGAGATGAGCAGTTCTTC.

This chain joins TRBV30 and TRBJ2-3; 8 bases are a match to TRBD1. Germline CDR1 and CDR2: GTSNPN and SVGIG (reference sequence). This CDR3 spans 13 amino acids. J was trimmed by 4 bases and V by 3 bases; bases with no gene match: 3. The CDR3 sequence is CAWREQGADTQYF. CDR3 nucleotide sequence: TGTGCCTGGAGGGAACAGGGGGCAGATACGCAGTATTTT.

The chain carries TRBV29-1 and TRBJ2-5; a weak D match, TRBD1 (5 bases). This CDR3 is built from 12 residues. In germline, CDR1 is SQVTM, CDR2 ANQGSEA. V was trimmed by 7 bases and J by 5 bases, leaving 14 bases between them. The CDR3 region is CSAIQVWETQYF. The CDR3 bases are TGCAGCGCCATACAGGTCTGGGAGACCCAGTACTTC.

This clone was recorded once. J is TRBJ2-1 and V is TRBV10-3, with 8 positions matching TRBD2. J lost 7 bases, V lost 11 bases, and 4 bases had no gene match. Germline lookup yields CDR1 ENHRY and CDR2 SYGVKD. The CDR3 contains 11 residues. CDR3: CACSGVNEQFF. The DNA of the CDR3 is TGTGCCTGTAGCGGGGTAAATGAGCAGTTCTTC.

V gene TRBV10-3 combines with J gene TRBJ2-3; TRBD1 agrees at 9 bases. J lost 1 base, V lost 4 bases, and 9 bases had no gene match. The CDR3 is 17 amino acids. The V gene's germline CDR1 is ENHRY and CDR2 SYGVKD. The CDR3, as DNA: TGTGCCATCAGTGCCGGGACAGGGATCGACCGCACAGATACGCAGTATTTT. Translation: CAISAGTGIDRTDTQYF.

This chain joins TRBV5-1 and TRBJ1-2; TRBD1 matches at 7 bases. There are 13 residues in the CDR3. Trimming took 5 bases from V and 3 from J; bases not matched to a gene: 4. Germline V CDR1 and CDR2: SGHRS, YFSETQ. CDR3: CASRTTGDYGYTF. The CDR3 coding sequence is TGCGCCAGCAGAACCACAGGGGACTATGGCTACACCTTC.

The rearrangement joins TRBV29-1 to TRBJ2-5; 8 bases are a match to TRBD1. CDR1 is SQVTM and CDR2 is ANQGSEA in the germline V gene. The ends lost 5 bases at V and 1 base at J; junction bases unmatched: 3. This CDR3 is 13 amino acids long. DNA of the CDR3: TGCAGCGTTTATACAGGGGGCCAAGAGACCCAGTACTTC. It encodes CSVYTGGQETQYF.